This T cell receptor beta chain was observed in a study of T cells after posttransplantation cyclophosphamide. Assay used: immunoSEQ multiplex PCR; TCRdb lists only in-frame clones, some missing. The table has some 45,000 clones, roughly 88% seen once. The germline gives CDR1 SGDLS, CDR2 YYNGEE. CDR3 length: 15 residues. V was shortened by 0 bases and J by 2 bases, with 12 bases between the two germline ends. Notes on this clone: As yet, its antigen is unknown.

Broader study findings: Blood and skin or GI T cell repertoires showed limited TRB overlap.

A marrow graft followed busulfan-fludarabine conditioning, with cyclophosphamide on days +3 and +4. This sequence joins TRBV9 and TRBJ2-7; D unclear. This clonotype originated in a male patient aged 60 to 75 who received an allogeneic stem cell transplant from a related donor and was CMV-positive. Some T cells may be graft donor cells. Sequences were derived from PBMCs, sampled about 64 days after allogeneic stem cell transplant with posttransplant cyclophosphamide. The CDR3: CASSVASAVPYEQYF. DNA of the CDR3: TGTGCCAGCAGCGTAGCCTCGGCGGTGCCCTACGAGCAGTACTTC.